This TCR beta chain was documented in a study of blood T cell repertoires in COVID-19. About the study: T cells, B-cell-depleted T cells, or PBMCs supplied cDNA or gDNA.

This clone appeared once. Here immunoSEQ multiplex PCR was the method, and the copy in TCRdb shows in-frame clones only, minus some. The sample has over 200,000 clones, approximately 88% seen once. Individuals aged roughly 18 to 95 years were recruited from 24 US areas. Sequencing was performed on PBMCs or T cells enriched from blood (not recorded which). The TCR comes from a woman aged 30 to 39 who had been exposed to COVID-19.

As DNA, the CDR3 is TGTGCCAGCAGCGGCAATGAGCAGTTCTTC. Its translation is CASSGNEQFF. The chain couples TRBV28 to TRBJ2-1, with no clear D. Germline V gene sequence: CDR1 MDHEN, CDR2 SYDVKM. The CDR3 loop spans 10 amino acids. V lost 6 bases, J lost 6 bases, and 3 bases lay in between.